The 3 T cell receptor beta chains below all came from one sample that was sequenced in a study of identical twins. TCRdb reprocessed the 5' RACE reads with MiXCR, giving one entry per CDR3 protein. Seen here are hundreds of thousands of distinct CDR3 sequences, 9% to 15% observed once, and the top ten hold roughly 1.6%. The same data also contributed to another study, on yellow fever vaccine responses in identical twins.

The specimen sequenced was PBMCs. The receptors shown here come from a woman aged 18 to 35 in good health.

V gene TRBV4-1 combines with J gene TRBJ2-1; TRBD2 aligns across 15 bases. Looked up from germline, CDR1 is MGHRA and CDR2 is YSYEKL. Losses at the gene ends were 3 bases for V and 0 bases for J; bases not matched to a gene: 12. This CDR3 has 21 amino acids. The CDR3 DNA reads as TGCGCCAGCAGCCACGGACTAGCGGGAGGGAATCCCTTAAGCTCCTACAATGAGCAGTTCTTC. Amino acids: CASSHGLAGGNPLSSYNEQFF.

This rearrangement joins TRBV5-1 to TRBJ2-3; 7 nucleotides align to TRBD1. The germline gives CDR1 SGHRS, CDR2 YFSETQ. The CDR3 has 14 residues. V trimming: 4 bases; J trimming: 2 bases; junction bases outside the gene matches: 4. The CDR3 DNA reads TGCGCCAGCAGCAAGGGACAGCACACAGATACGCAGTATTTT. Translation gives CASSKGQHTDTQYF.

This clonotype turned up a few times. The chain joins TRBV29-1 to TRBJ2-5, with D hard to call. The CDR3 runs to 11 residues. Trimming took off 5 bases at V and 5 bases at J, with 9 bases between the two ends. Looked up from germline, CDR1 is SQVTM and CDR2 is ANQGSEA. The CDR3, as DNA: TGCAGCGTTTCCGGCAGGGAGACCCAGTACTTC. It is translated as CSVSGRETQYF.